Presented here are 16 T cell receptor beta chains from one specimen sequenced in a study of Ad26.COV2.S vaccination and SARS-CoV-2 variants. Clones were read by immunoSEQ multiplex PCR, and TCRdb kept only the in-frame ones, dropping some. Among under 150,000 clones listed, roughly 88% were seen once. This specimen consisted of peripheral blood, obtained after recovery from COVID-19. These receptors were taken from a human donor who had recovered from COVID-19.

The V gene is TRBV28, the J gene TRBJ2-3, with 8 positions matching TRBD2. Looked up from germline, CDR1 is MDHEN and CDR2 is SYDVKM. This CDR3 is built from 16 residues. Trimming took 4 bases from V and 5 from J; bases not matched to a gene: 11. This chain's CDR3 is CASSYRGGARGDTQYF. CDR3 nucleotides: TGTGCCAGCAGTTACCGGGGGGGGGCGAGGGGAGATACGCAGTATTTT.

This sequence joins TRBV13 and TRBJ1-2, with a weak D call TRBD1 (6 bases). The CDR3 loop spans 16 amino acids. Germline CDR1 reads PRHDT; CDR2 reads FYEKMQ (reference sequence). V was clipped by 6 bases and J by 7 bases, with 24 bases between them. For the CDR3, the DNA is TGTGCCAGCAGTTCTGATCAGGGGATAGCTTCTGGTGGCTACACCTTC. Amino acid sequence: CASSSDQGIASGGYTF. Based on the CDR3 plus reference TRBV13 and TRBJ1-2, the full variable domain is AAGVIQSPRHLIKEKRETATLKCYPIPRHDTVYWYQQGPGQDPQFLISFYEKMQSDKGSIPDRFSAQQFSDYHSELNMSSLELGDSALYFCASSSDQGIASGGYTFGSGTRLTVV.

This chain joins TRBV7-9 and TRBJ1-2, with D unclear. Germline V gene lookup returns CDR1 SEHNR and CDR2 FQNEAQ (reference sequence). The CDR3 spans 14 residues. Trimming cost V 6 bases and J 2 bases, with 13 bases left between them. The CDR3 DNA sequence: TGTGCCAGCAGTCCTGAAATGGGGAACTATGGCTACACCTTC. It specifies CASSPEMGNYGYTF.

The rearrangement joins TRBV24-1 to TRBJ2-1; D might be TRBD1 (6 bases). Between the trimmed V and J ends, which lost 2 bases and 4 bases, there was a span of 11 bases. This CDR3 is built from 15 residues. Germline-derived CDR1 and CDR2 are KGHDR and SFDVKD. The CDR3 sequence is CATSDYRDPYNEQFF. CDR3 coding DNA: TGTGCCACCAGTGATTACAGGGACCCATACAATGAGCAGTTCTTC.

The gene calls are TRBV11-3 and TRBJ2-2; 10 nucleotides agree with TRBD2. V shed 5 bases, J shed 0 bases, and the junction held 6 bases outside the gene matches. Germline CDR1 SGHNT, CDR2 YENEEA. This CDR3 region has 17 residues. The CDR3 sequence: CASSPNSGGTNTGELFF. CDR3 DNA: TGTGCCAGCAGCCCAAATAGCGGGGGGACGAACACCGGGGAGCTGTTTTTT.

The CDR3 DNA sequence: TGTGCCAGCAGCTCCCGGGACAGGGGACACGAGCAGTACTTC. Its protein is CASSSRDRGHEQYF. The chain uses TRBV7-9 and TRBJ2-7; 10 nucleotides match TRBD1. J was trimmed by 5 bases and V by 4 bases; bases with no gene match: 5. This CDR3 has 14 amino acids. Germline CDR1 and CDR2: SEHNR and FQNEAQ (reference sequence).

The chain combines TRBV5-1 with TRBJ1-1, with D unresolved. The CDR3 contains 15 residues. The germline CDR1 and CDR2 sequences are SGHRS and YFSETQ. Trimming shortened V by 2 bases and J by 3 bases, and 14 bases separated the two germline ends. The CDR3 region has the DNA TGCGCCAGCAGCTTTAGCGCCTCAGGAGACACTGAAGCTTTCTTT. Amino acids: CASSFSASGDTEAFF.

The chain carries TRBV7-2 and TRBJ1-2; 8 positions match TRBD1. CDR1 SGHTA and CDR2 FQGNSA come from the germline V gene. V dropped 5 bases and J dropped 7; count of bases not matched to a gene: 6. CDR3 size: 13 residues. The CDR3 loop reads CASSQGALRGYTF. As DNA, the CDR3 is TGTGCCAGCAGCCAGGGGGCGTTACGTGGCTACACCTTC. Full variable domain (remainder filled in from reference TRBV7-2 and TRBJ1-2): GAGVSQSPSNKVTEKGKDVELRCDPISGHTALYWYRQSLGQGLEFLIYFQGNSAPDKSGLPSDRFSAERTGGSVSTLTIQRTQQEDSAVYLCASSQGALRGYTFGSGTRLTVV.

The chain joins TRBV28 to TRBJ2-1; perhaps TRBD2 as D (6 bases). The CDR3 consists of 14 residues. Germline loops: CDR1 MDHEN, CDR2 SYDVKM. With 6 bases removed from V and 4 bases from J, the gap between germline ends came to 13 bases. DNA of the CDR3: TGTGCCAGCAGCTCCCGTGGGAGGTACAATGAGCAGTTCTTC. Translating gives CASSSRGRYNEQFF.

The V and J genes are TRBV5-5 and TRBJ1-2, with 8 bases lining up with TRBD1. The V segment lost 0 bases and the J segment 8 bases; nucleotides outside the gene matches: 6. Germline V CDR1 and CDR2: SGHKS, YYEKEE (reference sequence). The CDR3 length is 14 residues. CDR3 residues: CASSLVYTGGGYTF. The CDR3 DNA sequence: TGTGCCAGCAGCTTGGTTTACACAGGGGGAGGCTACACCTTC. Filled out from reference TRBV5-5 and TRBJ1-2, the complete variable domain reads DAGVTQSPTHLIKTRGQQVTLRCSPISGHKSVSWYQQVLGQGPQFIFQYYEKEERGRGNFPDRFSARQFPNYSSELNVNALLLGDSALYLCASSLVYTGGGYTFGSGTRLTVV.

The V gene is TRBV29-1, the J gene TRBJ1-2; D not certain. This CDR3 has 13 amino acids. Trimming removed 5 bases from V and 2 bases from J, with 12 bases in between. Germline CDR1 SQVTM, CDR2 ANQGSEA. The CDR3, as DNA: TGCAGCGTTTCGGACGCTCCAAACTATGGCTACACCTTC. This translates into CSVSDAPNYGYTF.

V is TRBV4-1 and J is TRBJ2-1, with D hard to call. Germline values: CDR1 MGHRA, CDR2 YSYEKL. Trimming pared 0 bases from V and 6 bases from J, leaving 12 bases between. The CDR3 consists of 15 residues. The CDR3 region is CASSQEPSILNEQFF. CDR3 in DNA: TGCGCCAGCAGCCAAGAACCGAGTATTCTCAATGAGCAGTTCTTC.

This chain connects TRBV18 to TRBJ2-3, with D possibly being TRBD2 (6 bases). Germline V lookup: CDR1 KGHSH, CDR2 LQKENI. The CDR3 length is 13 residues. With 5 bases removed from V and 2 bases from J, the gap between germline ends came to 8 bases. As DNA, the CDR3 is TGTGCCAGCTCATGGGACTTCACAGATACGCAGTATTTT. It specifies CASSWDFTDTQYF.

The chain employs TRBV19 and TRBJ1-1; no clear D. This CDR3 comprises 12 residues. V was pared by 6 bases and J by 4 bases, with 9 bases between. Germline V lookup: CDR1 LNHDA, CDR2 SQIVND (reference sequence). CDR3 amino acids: CASRDPGTEAFF. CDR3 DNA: TGTGCCAGTAGAGACCCGGGCACTGAAGCTTTCTTT.

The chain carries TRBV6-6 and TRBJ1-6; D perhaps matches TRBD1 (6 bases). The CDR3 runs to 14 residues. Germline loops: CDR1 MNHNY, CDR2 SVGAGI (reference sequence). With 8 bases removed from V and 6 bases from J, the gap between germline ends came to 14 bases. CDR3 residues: CASSGGASNSPLHF. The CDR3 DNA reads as TGTGCCAGCTCTGGGGGGGCTTCTAATTCACCCCTCCACTTT.

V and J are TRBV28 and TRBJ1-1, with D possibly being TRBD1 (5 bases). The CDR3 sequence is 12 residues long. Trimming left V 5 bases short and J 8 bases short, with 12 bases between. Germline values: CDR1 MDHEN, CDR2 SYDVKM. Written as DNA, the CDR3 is TGTGCCAGCAGTATAAGGACATACGAAGCTTTCTTT. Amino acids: CASSIRTYEAFF. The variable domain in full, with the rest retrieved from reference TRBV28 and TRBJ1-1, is DVKVTQSSRYLVKRTGEKVFLECVQDMDHENMFWYRQDPGLGLRLIYFSYDVKMKEKGDIPEGYSVSREKKERFSLILESASTNQTSMYLCASSIRTYEAFFGQGTRLTVV.